This T cell receptor (beta chain) was sequenced in a study of shared T cell receptors in the human thymus. Trimming removed 7 bases from V and 6 bases from J; junction bases left unmatched: 10. This CDR3 comprises 14 residues. Germline CDR1 is SGHDN and CDR2 is FVKESK. Here immunoSEQ multiplex PCR was the method, and the copy in TCRdb shows in-frame clones only, minus some. Of 500,000 to 750,000 clones listed, 88% are singletons. The same data also contributed to another study, on human thymus T cells. Per that study: In corrective heart surgery, resections were taken, and these provided the thymus tissue.

The TCR comes from a boy younger than two with a congenital heart defect. The sample taken for sequencing was thymocytes. The chain is built from TRBV14 and TRBJ2-3; 7 bases align to TRBD2. This chain's CDR3 is CASTEGGDGDTQYF. The CDR3 region has the DNA TGTGCCAGCACCGAGGGAGGGGACGGGGATACGCAGTATTTT.